These 24 T cell receptor beta chains share one sample of origin, sequenced in a study of blood T cell repertoires in COVID-19. Some clones are missing from TCRdb's copy, which holds only in-frame ones; the method was immunoSEQ multiplex PCR. The profile shows under 150,000 clones, approximately 87% of them singletons. Sequencing was performed on peripheral blood. The origin of the receptors is a man aged 65-85 years with active COVID-19.

The chain links TRBV7-9 to TRBJ1-2; D possibly corresponds to TRBD1 (5 bases). CDR3 length: 15 amino acids. V shed 5 bases and J shed 5 bases, with 18 bases lying between them. Germline V gene data show CDR1 as SEHNR and CDR2 as FQNEAQ (reference sequence). This CDR3 reads CASSPSGRDLYGYTF. For the CDR3, the DNA is TGTGCCAGCAGCCCTTCCGGGCGGGACCTATATGGCTACACCTTC.

The chain has TRBV7-2 and TRBJ2-5, with 8 bases matching TRBD2. The germline gives CDR1 SGHTA, CDR2 FQGNSA. Unmatched junction bases numbered 9, after V lost 1 base and J lost 2 bases. This CDR3 spans 17 amino acids. The CDR3 DNA sequence: TGTGCCAGCAGCTTAGGGCCCGTAGCGGGACCTCAAGAGACCCAGTACTTC. Its translation: CASSLGPVAGPQETQYF.

This sequence joins TRBV11-2 and TRBJ2-1; a weak D match, TRBD1 (6 bases). The CDR3 runs 12 residues. Germline lookup yields CDR1 SGHAT and CDR2 FQNNGV. Trimming removed 5 bases from V and 6 bases from J, with 8 bases in between. CDR3 DNA: TGTGCCAGCAGCCTACAGGGCAATGAGCAGTTCTTC. Amino acids: CASSLQGNEQFF.

The chain has TRBV7-2 and TRBJ2-7; D is perhaps TRBD1 (5 bases). Trimming shortened V by 8 bases and J by 5 bases, and 16 bases separated the two germline ends. This CDR3 has 13 residues. Germline lookup yields CDR1 SGHTA and CDR2 FQGNSA. This CDR3 is CASLFLQGDEQYF. The CDR3 region has the DNA TGTGCCAGCCTCTTTCTCCAGGGCGACGAGCAGTACTTC.

V usage is TRBV10-3 and J usage is TRBJ2-7; 10 bases fit TRBD2. J gave up 3 bases and V 3 bases, and 2 bases lay outside the gene matches. The CDR3 contains 14 residues. The V gene's germline CDR1 is ENHRY and CDR2 SYGVKD. The CDR3 here is CAISDQREGYEQYF. DNA for the CDR3: TGTGCCATCAGTGATCAGCGGGAGGGCTACGAGCAGTACTTC.

CDR3 DNA: TGTGCCAGCAGTCATACAGGGGCTGGGGCCAACGTCCTGACTTTC. It codes for CASSHTGAGANVLTF. V usage is TRBV11-3 and J usage is TRBJ2-6, with TRBD1 matching 7 bases. Germline-derived CDR1 and CDR2 are SGHNT and YENEEA. This CDR3 contains 15 residues. V was pared by 6 bases and J by 2 bases, with 4 bases of the junction left unmatched.

V gene TRBV7-9 combines with J gene TRBJ2-7, with 7 bases matching TRBD2. This CDR3 contains 15 residues. V lost 2 bases, J lost 0 bases, and 4 bases stayed unmatched. Germline lookup yields CDR1 SEHNR and CDR2 FQNEAQ (reference sequence). CDR3 residues: CASSLSGGGSYEQYF. CDR3 coding DNA: TGTGCCAGCAGCTTAAGTGGGGGGGGCTCCTACGAGCAGTACTTC.

CDR3: CATSGGGLNEQFF. For the CDR3, the DNA is TGTGCCACCAGTGGAGGCGGACTCAATGAGCAGTTCTTC. The V gene is TRBV24-1, the J gene TRBJ2-1; D might be TRBD2 (5 bases). There are 13 residues in the CDR3. Between the trimmed V and J ends, which lost 5 bases and 6 bases, there was a span of 10 bases. CDR1 and CDR2 (germline): KGHDR, SFDVKD.

The chain couples TRBV11-2 to TRBJ1-4; 9 bases align to TRBD1. After removal of 4 bases from V and 2 bases from J, the junction contained 5 bases not matched to a gene. CDR1 SGHAT and CDR2 FQNNGV come from the germline V gene. The CDR3 has 16 residues. The CDR3: CASSSGQGKTNEKLFF. CDR3 bases: TGTGCCAGCAGCTCGGGACAGGGCAAGACTAATGAAAAACTGTTTTTT.

The chain recombines TRBV4-3 with TRBJ2-7, with D possibly matching TRBD1 (5 bases). V gave up 3 bases and J gave up 6 bases, with 15 bases separating them. The CDR3 spans 14 residues. Germline assignment: CDR1 LGHNA and CDR2 YSLEER. The CDR3 DNA follows: TGCGCCAGCAGCCAGGGGCCAGCTTGGGGCGAGCAGTACTTC. The encoded protein is CASSQGPAWGEQYF.

Of note for this clone: The sample holds other DNA sequences that translate to the same CDR3. The V gene is TRBV3-1 (or the pseudogene TRBV3-2), the J gene TRBJ2-3; D is perhaps TRBD1 (5 bases). V was cut by 2 bases and J by 4 bases, with 7 bases left in between. The V gene's germline CDR1 is LGHDT and CDR2 YNNKEL (reference sequence). This CDR3 region has 13 residues. CDR3 region: CASSQRGADTQYF. CDR3 DNA sequence: TGTGCCAGCAGCCAAAGGGGTGCAGATACGCAGTATTTT.

The genes are TRBV25-1 and TRBJ2-2; D is unclear. The germline V gene has CDR1 MGHDK and CDR2 SYGVNS. Trimming left V 1 base short and J 8 bases short, with 11 bases between. The CDR3 totals 14 residues. CDR3 loop: CASSESTVGGELFF. CDR3 in DNA: TGTGCCAGCAGTGAATCTACAGTTGGAGGGGAGCTGTTTTTT.

This chain links TRBV28 with TRBJ1-6; the D gene is possibly TRBD1 (6 bases). V gave up 7 bases and J gave up 3 bases, with 13 bases separating them. Germline CDR1 is MDHEN and CDR2 is SYDVKM. The CDR3 loop spans 15 amino acids. CDR3 in amino acids: CASIQGGSYNSPLHF. CDR3 nucleotides: TGTGCCAGCATACAGGGAGGGAGCTATAATTCACCCCTCCACTTT.

The chain combines TRBV30 with TRBJ2-1; 9 bases are a match to TRBD2. CDR1 is GTSNPN, CDR2 SVGIG, per germline (reference sequence). V lost 0 bases and J lost 6; bases outside the gene matches: 9. CDR3 size: 16 residues. CDR3 protein: CAWSVSGIAGVNEQFF. In nucleotides, the CDR3 is TGTGCCTGGAGTGTAAGTGGAATAGCGGGAGTCAATGAGCAGTTCTTC.

This clone was observed a handful of times. The chain employs TRBV10-2 and TRBJ2-7; D call uncertain. The germline CDR1 and CDR2 sequences are WSHSY and SAAADI. The CDR3 is 13 amino acids. The germline V and J ends were trimmed by 7 bases and 1 base, with 11 bases remaining between them. CDR3 coding DNA: TGCGCCAGCAAATCCGGCAGGTCCTACGAGCAGTACTTC. The encoded protein is CASKSGRSYEQYF.

This chain links TRBV28 with TRBJ2-7, with a weak D call TRBD2 (5 bases). The germline CDR1 and CDR2 sequences are MDHEN and SYDVKM. Deletions cut 6 bases from V and 4 bases from J, with 22 bases between. The length of the CDR3 is 16 residues. This CDR3 is CASSGVGSSKEYEQYF. CDR3 nucleotides: TGTGCCAGCAGCGGGGTGGGGTCTTCGAAGGAATACGAGCAGTACTTC.

The chain recombines TRBV7-2 with TRBJ2-1; 9 bases match TRBD2. V was pared by 4 bases and J by 8 bases, with 12 bases of the junction left unmatched. The CDR3 contains 16 residues. CDR1 and CDR2 (germline): SGHTA, FQGNSA. Here the CDR3 reads CASSSVRSGRLDEQFF. CDR3 DNA: TGTGCCAGCAGCTCCGTCAGGAGCGGGAGGCTGGATGAGCAGTTCTTC.

This rearrangement joins TRBV7-2 to TRBJ2-5; 12 bases match TRBD2. V was clipped by 6 bases and J by 5 bases; unmatched bases: 7. The CDR3 is made up of 15 amino acids. Germline CDR1 and CDR2: SGHTA and FQGNSA. CDR3 sequence: CASRLGGLAGETQYF. The CDR3 DNA sequence: TGTGCCAGCAGGCTAGGTGGACTAGCGGGGGAGACCCAGTACTTC.

The chain links TRBV7-3 to TRBJ2-2, with 14 bases identical to TRBD2. The germline V gene encodes CDR1 SGHTA and CDR2 FQGTGA. V was clipped by 0 bases and J by 5 bases; unmatched bases: 8. This CDR3 region has 19 residues. CDR3 DNA sequence: TGTGCCAGCAGCTTAACCCCGGGACTAGCGGGAGTGGGAACCGGGGAGCTGTTTTTT. Amino acid sequence: CASSLTPGLAGVGTGELFF.

This clone was observed a handful of times. The rearrangement joins TRBV5-1 to TRBJ2-7, with D tentatively TRBD2 (6 bases). Germline CDR1 reads SGHRS; CDR2 reads YFSETQ. The CDR3 totals 14 residues. Trimming removed 3 bases from V and 3 bases from J, with 13 bases in between. The CDR3 DNA sequence: TGCGCCAGCAGCTGGGGGACTTCCCTCTACGAGCAGTACTTC. This sequence encodes CASSWGTSLYEQYF.

The chain uses TRBV2 and TRBJ2-5, with a possible D match to TRBD1 (5 bases). Deletions cut 2 bases from V and 5 bases from J, with 15 bases between. This CDR3 comprises 15 residues. Per the germline V gene, CDR1 is SNHLY and CDR2 is FYNNEI. The CDR3 DNA is TGTGCCAGCAGTGAATATGGGCAGGGAACGGAGACCCAGTACTTC. This codes for CASSEYGQGTETQYF.

The chain uses TRBV5-6 and TRBJ2-4, with D tentatively TRBD2 (7 bases). V shed 4 bases and J shed 9 bases, with 17 bases lying between them. CDR3 size: 14 residues. Germline lookup yields CDR1 SGHDT and CDR2 YYEEEE. Here the CDR3 reads CASSLGGAGSIQYF. The CDR3 nucleotides read TGTGCCAGCAGCCTTGGGGGGGCTGGGAGCATTCAGTACTTC.

This clone came up once. The chain carries TRBV18 and TRBJ2-1; no definite D call. The germline CDR1 and CDR2 sequences are KGHSH and LQKENI. The CDR3 loop spans 13 amino acids. Trimming removed 6 bases from V and 5 bases from J, with 11 bases in between. CDR3 nucleotides: TGTGCCAGCTCCTTGACTCAAAACAATGAGCAGTTCTTC. This gives the protein CASSLTQNNEQFF. The whole variable domain, remainder taken from reference TRBV18 and TRBJ2-1, is NAGVMQNPRHLVRRRGQEARLRCSPMKGHSHVYWYRQLPEEGLKFMVYLQKENIIDESGMPKERFSAEFPKEGPSILRIQQVVRGDSAAYFCASSLTQNNEQFFGPGTRLTVL.

CDR3 region: CASSPGGVQPQHF. CDR3 sequence (DNA): TGTGCCAGCAGCCCAGGAGGAGTTCAGCCCCAGCATTTT. The V and J genes are TRBV5-5 and TRBJ1-5; D remains unclear. V lost 4 bases and J 6 bases, leaving 11 bases between the germline ends. This CDR3 has 13 residues. Germline V gene data show CDR1 as SGHKS and CDR2 as YYEKEE (reference sequence).